Each of the 31 T cell receptor beta chains below was sequenced from the same sample in a study of long-term antiretroviral therapy in people with HIV. The authors ran the immunoSEQ assay, v3.0, at survey level. Sequenced by immunoSEQ multiplex PCR; TCRdb stores in-frame clones only, minus some. Here the sample spans 38,000 or so clones, roughly 80% being singletons. The starting material was unsorted PBMCs, obtained 1.5 years after starting antiretroviral therapy. The receptors here all came from a man aged 18 to 30 with HIV.

In its sample, this clone was seen once. The rearrangement uses TRBV10-3 and TRBJ1-2; no clear D. V was shortened by 2 bases and J by 4 bases, with 14 bases between the two germline ends. The CDR3 extends over 15 amino acids. Germline values: CDR1 ENHRY, CDR2 SYGVKD. The DNA of the CDR3 is TGTGCCATCAGTGAGGAACCGGCAGTGGGCTATGGCTACACCTTC. This gives the protein CAISEEPAVGYGYTF.

This clone has only a few counts. The chain carries TRBV2 and TRBJ2-7; 9 bases match TRBD1. The germline V gene has CDR1 SNHLY and CDR2 FYNNEI. The J segment lost 2 bases and the V segment lost 6 bases, leaving 8 bases of the junction unmatched. The CDR3 is made up of 15 amino acids. CDR3 protein: CASRVVGQGPYEQYF. The CDR3 DNA reads as TGTGCCAGCAGGGTTGTGGGACAGGGTCCCTACGAGCAGTACTTC.

The chain employs TRBV5-6 and TRBJ2-1; 14 bases are shared with TRBD2. V was pared by 4 bases and J by 4 bases, with 7 bases of the junction left unmatched. The CDR3 totals 17 residues. From germline, CDR1 is SGHDT and CDR2 YYEEEE. The CDR3 loop is CASSHGTSGSAYNEQFF. CDR3 bases: TGTGCCAGCAGCCATGGGACTAGCGGGAGTGCGTACAATGAGCAGTTCTTC.

The rearrangement uses TRBV5-4 and TRBJ1-3; D not resolved. Germline CDR1 reads SGHNT; CDR2 reads YYREEE (reference sequence). Between the trimmed V and J ends, which lost 1 base and 4 bases, there was a span of 9 bases. The CDR3 extends over 14 amino acids. DNA for the CDR3: TGTGCCAGCAGCTTGAAAGGGCTCGGAAACACCATATATTTT. Translation gives CASSLKGLGNTIYF.

This chain links TRBV28 with TRBJ1-2, with TRBD1 matching 9 bases. Germline assignment: CDR1 MDHEN and CDR2 SYDVKM. The length of the CDR3 is 15 residues. Trimming took 5 bases from V and 2 from J; bases not matched to a gene: 6. CDR3 DNA sequence: TGTGCCAGCAGTCGTACCGGGACAGGGAACTATGGCTACACCTTC. Translating gives CASSRTGTGNYGYTF.

Only one count was recorded for this clone. The chain employs TRBV28 and TRBJ1-5; 9 bases line up with TRBD1. The V segment lost 3 bases and the J segment 7 bases; nucleotides outside the gene matches: 7. The germline V gene encodes CDR1 MDHEN and CDR2 SYDVKM. The CDR3 spans 15 residues. The CDR3 sequence is CASSFGDRALQPQHF. DNA of the CDR3: TGTGCCAGCAGTTTTGGGGACAGGGCGTTGCAGCCCCAGCATTTT.

This chain uses TRBV19 with TRBJ1-5; the D gene is possibly TRBD1 (5 bases). V dropped 3 bases and J dropped 6 bases, with 21 bases sitting between them. Germline CDR1 reads LNHDA; CDR2 reads SQIVND (reference sequence). The CDR3 consists of 17 residues. CDR3 in DNA: TGTGCCAGTAGTATTTTACATCAAGTCAGGGTTTTTCAGCCCCAGCATTTT. This codes for CASSILHQVRVFQPQHF.

This clone was seen a handful of times. The rearrangement uses TRBV11-3 and TRBJ2-7, with 7 bases matching TRBD1. V was clipped by 4 bases and J by 2 bases; unmatched bases: 5. This CDR3 has 14 residues. Germline lookup yields CDR1 SGHNT and CDR2 YENEEA. The CDR3 region has the DNA TGTGCCAGCAGCTCCACCGGGACAGCCTACGAGCAGTACTTC. This codes for CASSSTGTAYEQYF. Full variable domain (rest looked up from reference TRBV11-3 and TRBJ2-7): EAGVVQSPRYKIIEKKQPVAFWCNPISGHNTLYWYLQNLGQGPELLIRYENEEAVDDSQLPKDRFSAERLKGVDSTLKIQPAELGDSAVYLCASSSTGTAYEQYFGPGTRLTVT.

The chain carries TRBV25-1 and TRBJ2-1, with TRBD2 matching over 7 bases. The CDR3 runs 13 residues. In germline, CDR1 is MGHDK, CDR2 SYGVNS. V lost 3 bases and J lost 7; bases outside the gene matches: 3. In DNA, the CDR3 is TGTGCCAGCAGTGAGTGGGGGGGGAATGAGCAGTTCTTC. Translated, it gives CASSEWGGNEQFF.

The chain uses TRBV6-5 and TRBJ2-5; the D gene could be TRBD1 or TRBD2 (5 bases each). Germline CDR1 is MNHEY and CDR2 is SVGAGI. V lost 5 bases and J lost 3, with 13 bases in between. The CDR3 runs 14 residues. CDR3 DNA: TGTGCCAGCAGTCCAGTAGGGGAGAAAGAGACCCAGTACTTC. It is translated as CASSPVGEKETQYF.

The chain carries TRBV6-1 and TRBJ1-5; 7 nucleotides match TRBD1. Germline loops: CDR1 MNHNS, CDR2 SASEGT. The CDR3 is 14 amino acids. J was trimmed by 0 bases and V by 8 bases; bases with no gene match: 4. In DNA, the CDR3 is TGTGCCAGCGGGTACAGGGGTAGCAATCAGCCCCAGCATTTT. It encodes CASGYRGSNQPQHF.

The V gene is TRBV5-1, the J gene TRBJ2-2; D possibly corresponds to TRBD1 (5 bases). The germline V and J ends were trimmed by 6 bases and 3 bases, with 18 bases remaining between them. Germline CDR1 SGHRS, CDR2 YFSETQ. CDR3 length equals 16 residues. In nucleotides, the CDR3 is TGCGCCAGCAAGGGAACAGGCCTCGTTGACACCGGGGAGCTGTTTTTT. Protein: CASKGTGLVDTGELFF.

The CDR3 DNA reads TGCGCCAGCAGTGACCGTCCAGCGGGCGTCGATACGCAGTATTTT. As protein: CASSDRPAGVDTQYF. The rearrangement joins TRBV10-2 to TRBJ2-3; tentative D call: TRBD2 (6 bases). The V end lost 3 bases, the J end lost 6 bases, and 16 bases lay between the germline ends. Germline V gene lookup returns CDR1 WSHSY and CDR2 SAAADI. CDR3 length: 15 residues.

There are a few counts of this clone. The genes are TRBV2 and TRBJ2-5; D gene unclear. Germline-derived CDR1 and CDR2 are SNHLY and FYNNEI. Between the trimmed V and J ends, which lost 3 bases and 3 bases, there was a span of 8 bases. The CDR3 length is 13 residues. CDR3 sequence (DNA): TGTGCCAGCAGTGACTCGATCAAAGAGACCCAGTACTTC. Protein: CASSDSIKETQYF. The full variable domain, its missing parts supplied by reference TRBV2 and TRBJ2-5, is EPEVTQTPSHQVTQMGQEVILRCVPISNHLYFYWYRQILGQKVEFLVSFYNNEISEKSEIFDDQFSVERPDGSNFTLKIRSTKLEDSAMYFCASSDSIKETQYFGPGTRLLVL.

V is TRBV6-5 and J is TRBJ1-2; D uncertain. Germline V lookup: CDR1 MNHEY, CDR2 SVGAGI. The CDR3 extends over 14 amino acids. Trimming removed 2 bases from V and 3 bases from J, with 10 bases in between. The CDR3 here is CASSYGRQYYGYTF. DNA for the CDR3: TGTGCCAGCAGTTACGGCAGGCAGTACTATGGCTACACCTTC.

The V gene is TRBV7-2, the J gene TRBJ2-7; D may be TRBD1 (5 bases). Germline CDR1 is SGHTA and CDR2 is FQGNSA. This CDR3 spans 13 amino acids. Trimming shortened V by 3 bases and J by 5 bases, and 11 bases separated the two germline ends. Written as DNA, the CDR3 is TGTGCCAGCAGCTTTACCCAGGGCCACGAGCAGTACTTC. Its translation is CASSFTQGHEQYF.

The chain uses TRBV6-5 and TRBJ2-6; D is undetermined. The ends were cut back, 8 bases at V and 0 bases at J, with 14 bases in the middle. Germline CDR1 MNHEY, CDR2 SVGAGI. The length of the CDR3 is 16 residues. The CDR3 loop is CASRLGRSSGANVLTF. The CDR3 DNA reads as TGTGCCAGCCGTTTAGGTCGAAGCTCTGGGGCCAACGTCCTGACTTTC.

The rearrangement links TRBV15 to TRBJ2-7, with 8 bases fitting TRBD1. CDR3 length: 15 amino acids. Germline V gene lookup returns CDR1 LNHNV and CDR2 YYDKDF (reference sequence). The V gene end was trimmed by 0 bases and the J gene end by 2 bases; junction bases not matched to a gene: 3. The DNA of the CDR3 is TGTGCCACCAGCAGAGAAGGGACAGGCGCCTACGAGCAGTACTTC. This gives the protein CATSREGTGAYEQYF.

The chain couples TRBV18 to TRBJ2-7; 7 bases are shared with TRBD2. The CDR3 sequence is 15 residues long. Germline-derived CDR1 and CDR2 are KGHSH and LQKENI. J was trimmed by 0 bases and V by 6 bases; bases with no gene match: 8. Here the CDR3 DNA reads TGTGCCAGCTCCCCAATGGGGGGGGGCTCCTACGAGCAGTACTTC. Encoded protein: CASSPMGGGSYEQYF. The whole variable domain, remainder taken from reference TRBV18 and TRBJ2-7, is NAGVMQNPRHLVRRRGQEARLRCSPMKGHSHVYWYRQLPEEGLKFMVYLQKENIIDESGMPKERFSAEFPKEGPSILRIQQVVRGDSAAYFCASSPMGGGSYEQYFGPGTRLTVT.

This clone was seen a few times. The rearrangement links TRBV6-5 to TRBJ2-7, with TRBD2 matching 11 bases. The V gene end was trimmed by 6 bases and the J gene end by 2 bases; junction bases not matched to a gene: 3. CDR1 MNHEY and CDR2 SVGAGI come from the germline V gene. This CDR3 spans 14 amino acids. For the CDR3, the DNA is TGTGCCAGCAGCGTACTAGCGGGAGCCTACGAGCAGTACTTC. It is translated as CASSVLAGAYEQYF.

The chain employs TRBV19 and TRBJ2-7, with D possibly TRBD1 on 5 matching bases. This CDR3 contains 13 residues. The V end lost 5 bases, the J end lost 6 bases, and 14 bases lay between the germline ends. The germline CDR1 and CDR2 sequences are LNHDA and SQIVND (reference sequence). The CDR3 loop is CASSQAGYAEQYF. Here the CDR3 DNA reads TGTGCCAGTAGTCAAGCAGGGTATGCCGAGCAGTACTTC.

The rearrangement links TRBV10-3 to TRBJ2-5, with D unclear. Germline CDR1 ENHRY, CDR2 SYGVKD. Deletions cut 10 bases from V and 5 bases from J, with 14 bases between. The CDR3 totals 12 residues. DNA for the CDR3: TGTGCCAGCGGAAAGGTCATGGAGACCCAGTACTTC. This sequence encodes CASGKVMETQYF.

The chain employs TRBV18 and TRBJ2-7, with D possibly matching TRBD1 (5 bases). The CDR3 is 15 amino acids. Germline loops: CDR1 KGHSH, CDR2 LQKENI. V was clipped by 6 bases and J by 5 bases, with 20 bases between them. The CDR3 protein is CASSSEGAKGNEQYF. CDR3 sequence (DNA): TGTGCCAGCTCCTCGGAAGGGGCTAAGGGGAACGAGCAGTACTTC.

This chain links TRBV11-3 with TRBJ2-1, with D tentatively TRBD1 (5 bases). CDR1 and CDR2 (germline): SGHNT, YENEEA. This CDR3 comprises 15 residues. The ends were cut back, 5 bases at V and 2 bases at J, with 13 bases in the middle. DNA for the CDR3: TGTGCCAGCAGCCAGACAGTAGTGCCCTACAATGAGCAGTTCTTC. This codes for CASSQTVVPYNEQFF.

V and J are TRBV23-1 and TRBJ1-4; possible D gene TRBD1, 6 bases. TRBV23-1 is placed among ORFs of uncertain function. V lost 6 bases to trimming and J lost 8 bases, with 10 bases between them. This CDR3 is built from 12 residues. As DNA, the CDR3 is TGCGCCAGCAGCCAGGGGAGGGAAAAACTGTTTTTT. Protein: CASSQGREKLFF.

This clone was seen only once. V is TRBV28 and J is TRBJ2-7; no clear D. This CDR3 is built from 14 residues. V was cut by 3 bases and J by 8 bases, with 17 bases left in between. Germline assignment: CDR1 MDHEN and CDR2 SYDVKM. CDR3 in amino acids: CASSFSGKGPQQYF. The CDR3 coding sequence is TGTGCCAGCAGTTTTAGTGGGAAGGGCCCGCAGCAGTACTTC.

The rearrangement joins TRBV7-2 to TRBJ2-5; TRBD2 matches at 11 bases. Germline V gives CDR1 SGHTA, CDR2 FQGNSA. The V and J ends lost 2 bases and 4 bases, in that order; junction bases with no gene match: 3. CDR3 size: 15 residues. The CDR3, as DNA: TGTGCCAGCAGCTTATCCGGACTAGCGGGAGAGACCCAGTACTTC. It yields the protein CASSLSGLAGETQYF.

This clone was counted between two and nine times. Here the CDR3 DNA reads TGTGCCAGCAGCTTCCCTGGGGGACAGGGCCACGAGCAGTACTTC. Translated: CASSFPGGQGHEQYF. The rearrangement links TRBV5-4 to TRBJ2-7; 9 bases align to TRBD1. The junction had 8 bases not matched to a gene; V was cut back by 2 bases and J by 5 bases. The CDR3 runs to 15 residues. The germline CDR1 and CDR2 sequences are SGHNT and YYREEE (reference sequence).

V is TRBV15 and J is TRBJ2-7; D uncertain. CDR3 length equals 14 residues. The germline V and J ends were trimmed by 0 bases and 6 bases, with 12 bases remaining between them. Germline V gives CDR1 LNHNV, CDR2 YYDKDF (reference sequence). This CDR3 is CATSRDRADTEQYF. CDR3 DNA sequence: TGTGCCACCAGCAGAGATCGGGCCGACACCGAGCAGTACTTC.

The chain is built from TRBV11-2 and TRBJ1-2; 7 bases fit TRBD1. Germline V gene data show CDR1 as SGHAT and CDR2 as FQNNGV. Trimming removed 1 base from V and 0 bases from J; junction bases left unmatched: 5. CDR3 length equals 16 residues. The DNA of the CDR3 is TGTGCCAGCAGCTTAGGTCGGGACAGCCCTAACTATGGCTACACCTTC. This gives the protein CASSLGRDSPNYGYTF.

V is TRBV5-8 and J is TRBJ2-5; 7 bases match TRBD1. Losses at the gene ends were 4 bases for V and 1 base for J; bases not matched to a gene: 10. CDR3 length equals 16 residues. CDR1 and CDR2 (germline): SGHTS, YDEGEE. CDR3 bases: TGTGCCAGCAGCCATTTTATTACAGGGGTCCAAGAGACCCAGTACTTC. Protein sequence: CASSHFITGVQETQYF.